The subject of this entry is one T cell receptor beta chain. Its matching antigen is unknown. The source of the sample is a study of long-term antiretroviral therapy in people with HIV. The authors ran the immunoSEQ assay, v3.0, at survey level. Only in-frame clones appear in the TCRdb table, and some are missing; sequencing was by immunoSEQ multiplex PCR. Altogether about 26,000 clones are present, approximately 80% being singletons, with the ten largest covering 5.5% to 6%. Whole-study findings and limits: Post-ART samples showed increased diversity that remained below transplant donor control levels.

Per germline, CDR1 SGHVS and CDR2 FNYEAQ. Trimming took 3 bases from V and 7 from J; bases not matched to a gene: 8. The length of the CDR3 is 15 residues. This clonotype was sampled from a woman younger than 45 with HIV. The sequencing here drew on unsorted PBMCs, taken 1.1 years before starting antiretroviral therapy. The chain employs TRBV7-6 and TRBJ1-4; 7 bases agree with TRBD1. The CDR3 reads CASSLIGGRGEKLFF. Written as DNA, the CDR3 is TGTGCCAGCAGCTTGATAGGGGGCCGGGGTGAAAAACTGTTTTTT.